These 2 T cell receptor beta chains came from one sample sequenced in a study of T cell responses to AZD1222 COVID-19 vaccine. Using immunoSEQ multiplex PCR, the repertoire was profiled, and TCRdb retains in-frame clones only, with some absent. The sample has 110,000 or so clones; 88% are singletons. Specimen: peripheral blood, collected on day 0 of AZD1222 vaccination. The receptors originated from an adult in good health.

The rearrangement joins TRBV10-3 to TRBJ2-7; D ambiguous. Germline V CDR1 and CDR2: ENHRY, SYGVKD. Deletions cut 0 bases from V and 6 bases from J, with 12 bases between. The CDR3 spans 14 residues. CDR3 sequence: CAISESSSSREQYF. DNA for the CDR3: TGTGCCATCAGTGAGTCGTCGAGTTCGCGCGAGCAGTACTTC.

This clone was seen only once. The V call is TRBV7-8, the J call TRBJ2-2; 7 nucleotides agree with TRBD2. Germline values: CDR1 SGHVS, CDR2 FQNEAQ. V lost 5 bases, J lost 2 bases, and 2 bases stayed unmatched. The CDR3 is made up of 14 amino acids. The CDR3 coding sequence is TGTGCCAGCAGCACGGGGGGTAACACCGGGGAGCTGTTTTTT. Its protein product is CASSTGGNTGELFF.